The T cell receptor (beta chain) under discussion was sequenced for a study of CXCR3-negative and CXCR3-positive naive CD8 T cells (dated by TCRdb to between 2019 and 2020). Looking at the study overall: In total, approximately 150 million TRB reads were obtained, corresponding to roughly 1.5 +/- 0.3 million reads per library. Diversity and physicochemical repertoire analyses covered some ten donors pooled from two independent experiments. For the TRBV-TRBJ cluster analysis, the naive subsets came from 5 donors, while the memory cells came from 3 donors.

Sequencing was carried out with a NextSeq 550. The Human TCR Profiling Kit (MiLaboratory) was used to prepare UMI-labeled 5' RACE TRB cDNA libraries. The full amount of extracted RNA was used for cDNA synthesis, and the full amount of resulting cDNA was used for PCR amplification. Libraries were prepared in parallel using an identical number of PCR cycles. Processing in the source paper ran as follows. MIGEC and MiXCR extracted about 50,000 +/- 9,200 unique UMI-labeled TRB cDNA molecules per library, requiring at least two reads per UMI. On average, around 40,000 +/- 10,000 functional in-frame TRB CDR3 nucleotide clonotypes lacking stop codons were found per library. After downsampling to 5000 UMI-labeled TRB molecules per sample, diversity metrics such as normalized Shannon-Wiener and Chao1 were calculated in VDJtools. For the central five CDR3 residues, VDJtools calculated physicochemical properties weighted by clonotype size, namely interaction energy, strength, volume and Kidera factor 4. The reads, reprocessed by TCRdb, yield one row per CDR3 protein sequence and no DNA. Clone size and V and J calls follow TCRdb, not the original study. The sample's own table lists some 150,000 distinct CDR3 sequences. 0.45% to 0.6% of the sample comes from the top ten.

Overall results and qualifications from the work: Both naive subsets had comparably high repertoire diversity, while memory CD8+ T cells had much lower repertoire diversity. Compared with CXCR3-negative naive cells, CXCR3-positive naive cells had TRB CDR3s with higher hydrophobicity (lower Kidera factor 4), lower energy, and higher strength and volume indices. Naive CXCR3-negative and CXCR3-positive cells from the same donor showed similar TRBV-TRBJ usage, whereas memory cells showed distinct patterns. Because surface CD5, which has been linked to self-reactivity in mice, was comparable between naive subsets, TCR interaction strength was also inferred from TRB CDR3 physicochemical properties. Because CXCR3 expression was partially decreased after cryopreservation, freshly isolated PBMCs were used for most assays.

The CDR3 has 13 amino acids, counting the end cysteine and phenylalanine. Only the protein sequence is given. CDR1 and CDR2 (MGHDK, SYGVNS) derive from the germline V gene. Each CD8+ T cell subset was flow-sorted in triplicate, and around 300,000 cells per subset were placed directly into RLT lysis buffer. Naive CD8+ T cells were defined stringently as CD45RO-CCR7+CD27+CD95- to exclude memory contaminants. Peripheral blood mononuclear cells were isolated from buffy coats by standard density gradient centrifugation. A FACSAria III was used to flow-sort naive CXCR3-negative and CXCR3-positive CD8+ T cells. An RNeasy Mini Kit was used to extract total RNA from the sorted cells. Points on this clonotype: The antigen it binds to is not known.

The chain couples TRBV25-1 to TRBJ2-5; there is no DNA to check the TCRdb D call of TRBD2. This sequence was found in a human donor in good health. Some clones in this sample may be carry-over from other donors' samples. Sequencing input: naive CXCR3+ CD8+ T cells from blood. The meaning of the sample's cell subset or site label: CD45RO-CCR7+CD27+CD95- naive CD8+ T cells expressing CXCR3 (TNR3+). The CDR3 protein sequence reads: CASSEGPGGSQYF.